The 10 T cell receptor beta chains below come from one sample, sequenced in a study of CDR3 diversity in severe acne. TCRdb itself ran the PCR reads through MiXCR, one entry per CDR3 protein. The sample includes 97,000 or so distinct CDR3 sequences, roughly half seen only once; the top ten take roughly 12%. The sequenced sample consisted of blood. Every receptor here comes from a male donor with acne.

This clonotype was counted only a few times. The chain carries TRBV27 and TRBJ1-5; 8 bases fit TRBD1. This CDR3 region has 15 residues. Germline V lookup: CDR1 MNHEY, CDR2 SMNVEV (reference sequence). V lost 1 base, J lost 5 bases, and 4 bases stayed unmatched. Here the CDR3 reads CASSLYQGAYQPQHF. DNA for the CDR3: TGTGCCAGCAGTTTATATCAGGGGGCTTATCAGCCCCAGCATTTT.

This clonotype has ten or more counts. The chain couples TRBV20-1 to TRBJ1-3; weak D call: TRBD1 (6 bases). This CDR3 has 14 residues. V lost 6 bases, J lost 0 bases, and 12 bases lay in between. Germline V gene lookup returns CDR1 DFQATT and CDR2 SNEGSKA (reference sequence). CDR3 DNA: TGCAGTGCCCTTGGGGGGGCCTCTGGAAACACCATATATTTT. This sequence encodes CSALGGASGNTIYF.

This clonotype has a handful of counts. The chain couples TRBV6-6 to TRBJ1-2; D is possibly TRBD1 (6 bases). The CDR3 is 12 amino acids. Trimming cost V 7 bases and J 4 bases, with 10 bases left between them. Germline loops: CDR1 MNHNY, CDR2 SVGAGI (reference sequence). CDR3 residues: CASTQDSYGYTF. Here the CDR3 DNA reads TGTGCCAGCACCCAGGACAGCTATGGCTACACCTTC.

This clonotype was observed a handful of times. This chain joins TRBV18 and TRBJ2-7; 7 nucleotides agree with TRBD1. CDR1 KGHSH and CDR2 LQKENI come from the germline V gene. The CDR3 covers 14 residues. The V and J ends lost 0 bases and 4 bases, in that order; junction bases with no gene match: 3. The CDR3 reads CASSPPPGGYEQYF. Written as DNA, the CDR3 is TGTGCCAGCTCACCACCACCAGGGGGTTACGAGCAGTACTTC.

This clonotype has only one observation. J is TRBJ2-7 and V is TRBV5-1; D remains ambiguous. V was trimmed by 4 bases and J by 3 bases, leaving 17 bases between them. The CDR3 consists of 15 residues. From germline, CDR1 is SGHRS and CDR2 YFSETQ. CDR3 residues: CASSDTVGSGYEQYF. In DNA, the CDR3 is TGCGCCAGCAGCGACACGGTGGGGTCTGGCTACGAGCAGTACTTC.

This clonotype was observed at least ten times. This chain connects TRBV5-1 to TRBJ2-2, with D perhaps matching TRBD1 or TRBD2 (5 bases each). The CDR3 runs to 14 residues. The V end was cut by 3 bases, the J end by 7 bases, with 13 bases between. The germline CDR1 and CDR2 sequences are SGHRS and YFSETQ. The CDR3 nucleotides are TGCGCCAGCAGCTCCGGGACGGCCGGCGGGGAGCTGTTTTTT. Translating gives CASSSGTAGGELFF.

The chain carries TRBV10-1 and TRBJ1-5; D is undetermined. Trimming left V 2 bases short and J 0 bases short, with 8 bases between. This CDR3 has 15 residues. Looked up from germline, CDR1 is WNHNN and CDR2 is SYGVQD (reference sequence). CDR3 coding DNA: TGCGCCAGCAGTGAGACGGATTATAGCAATCAGCCCCAGCATTTT. Its protein product is CASSETDYSNQPQHF.

V is TRBV11-2 and J is TRBJ1-1; D call uncertain. Germline V gene lookup returns CDR1 SGHAT and CDR2 FQNNGV. The V gene lost 1 base and the J gene lost 7 bases, with 10 bases spanning the gap. The CDR3 consists of 13 residues. As DNA, the CDR3 is TGTGCCAGCAGCTTAGGAGGGCCGATTGAAGCTTTCTTT. Translated: CASSLGGPIEAFF.

The chain carries TRBV30 and TRBJ1-6; the match to TRBD1 covers 7 bases. This CDR3 is built from 14 residues. Germline V gives CDR1 GTSNPN, CDR2 SVGIG (reference sequence). Trimming removed 4 bases from V and 3 bases from J; junction bases left unmatched: 3. In DNA form, the CDR3 reads TGTGCCTGGAATCGGGACAGCTATAATTCACCCCTCCACTTT. Protein: CAWNRDSYNSPLHF.

Remarks on this clonotype: An end of the junction does not agree with germline; a read error may underlie this. The genes are TRBV11-2 and TRBJ2-7; D possibly matches TRBD1 or TRBD2 (7 bases each). The CDR3 is made up of 15 amino acids. Germline CDR1 is SGHAT and CDR2 is FQNNGV. DNA of the CDR3: TGTGCCAGCAGCTATGGGGGGGACAGATCCTACGAGCGGTACTTC. Encoded protein: CASSYGGDRSYERYF.